The rows below give T cell receptor beta chains drawn from one sample of a study of blood T cell repertoires in COVID-19. Sequenced by immunoSEQ multiplex PCR; TCRdb stores in-frame clones only, minus some. The table lists approximately 260,000 clones, roughly nine tenths of them singletons. Sequenced: peripheral blood. These receptors were taken from a woman in her thirties or forties who had recovered from COVID-19. Each CDR3 is given with its conserved first and last residue. A D gene is named only where the DNA matches it firmly. Clone size appears in some rows only: once, few, many, or a class for an expanded clone.

CDR3nt	CDR3aa	abundance	v_gene	j_gene	d_gene
TGTGCCAGCAGCTTAGGGGCAGGAGGTCAGCCCCAGCATTTT	CASSLGAGGQPQHF	-	TRBV13	TRBJ1-5	-
TGTGCCAGCAGTTTCCGGCGGGACAGGGCTACAGGGGCCAACGTCCTGACTTTC	CASSFRRDRATGANVLTF	-	TRBV27	TRBJ2-6	TRBD1
TGTGCCACCAGCCGTACCGGGACAGGCAATGAGCAGTTCTTC	CATSRTGTGNEQFF	-	TRBV15	TRBJ2-1	TRBD1
TGTGCCAGCACTACAGAAGGAGGAAGGGACGAGCAGTACTTC	CASTTEGGRDEQYF	-	TRBV2	TRBJ2-7	-
TGTGCCTCCTCTCCGTCATCGACAACTGGAAACACCATATATTTT	CASSPSSTTGNTIYF	-	TRBV2	TRBJ1-3	-
TGTGCCACCAGCAGAGAAGCAGGTGAGCAGTTCTTC	CATSREAGEQFF	-	TRBV15	TRBJ2-1	-
TGTGCCAGCACTCCAACTAATACGGCCAATCAGCCCCAGCATTTT	CASTPTNTANQPQHF	once	TRBV28	TRBJ1-5	-
TGTGCCAGCAGCCCCATCCGACTCACAGATACGCAGTATTTT	CASSPIRLTDTQYF	-	TRBV14	TRBJ2-3	-
TGTGCCAGCAGTGAAGCGCGGGGGTCCAGGGCTTATGGCTACACCTTC	CASSEARGSRAYGYTF	-	TRBV2	TRBJ1-2	-
TGTGCCAGAATCCAGACAGGGTGTCATGAGCAGTTCTTC	CARIQTGCHEQFF	-	TRBV9	TRBJ2-1	TRBD1
TGCGCCAGCAGCCAAGGGCAGGGTGGAGAGACCCAGTACTTC	CASSQGQGGETQYF	-	TRBV4-3	TRBJ2-5	-
TGTGCCAGCAGCTTGGACAGGGAAAAACTGTTTTTT	CASSLDREKLFF	many	TRBV12-3/TRBV12-4	TRBJ1-4	TRBD1
TGTGCCAGCATCGTCGGCGTGGGACAGGGGGATGAAGCTTTCTTT	CASIVGVGQGDEAFF	-	TRBV5-6	TRBJ1-1	TRBD1
TGTGCCAGCAGGGACTTGGGACAGGGCGTAGGAAACACCATATATTTT	CASRDLGQGVGNTIYF	-	TRBV3-1/TRBV3-2	TRBJ1-3	TRBD1
TGTGCCAGTAGTATCGAGGGTCCCCCTGAAGCTTTCTTT	CASSIEGPPEAFF	-	TRBV19	TRBJ1-1	-
TGTGCCAGCGGGCAACACCAAGAGACCCAGTACTTC	CASGQHQETQYF	-	TRBV7-9	TRBJ2-5	-
TGTGCCAGCAGTTGGCATCAAGTCCCACAGTTCTTC	CASSWHQVPQFF	-	TRBV12-3/TRBV12-4	TRBJ2-1	-
TGTGCCAGCCACAGCCGGGACAGGGGGCGCGGTGGCTACACCTTC	CASHSRDRGRGGYTF	once	TRBV6-5	TRBJ1-2	TRBD1
TGCGCCAGCAGCTTCAGTTCTTCAGGTCCCTCTGGAAACACCATATATTTT	CASSFSSSGPSGNTIYF	-	TRBV5-1	TRBJ1-3	-
TGTGCCAGCATCCCGGGAGGGATCACAGATACGCAGTATTTT	CASIPGGITDTQYF	-	TRBV28	TRBJ2-3	TRBD2
TGTGCCAGCAGCTTCGGGGGGGGAGAGACCCAGTACTTC	CASSFGGGETQYF	-	TRBV11-2	TRBJ2-5	TRBD2
TGTGCCAGCTTCAGGGACTTGATCCAAGAGACCCAGTACTTC	CASFRDLIQETQYF	-	TRBV2	TRBJ2-5	-
TGTGCCAGCAGTTACGGGCAGGGAAACACAGATACGCAGTATTTT	CASSYGQGNTDTQYF	-	TRBV6-5	TRBJ2-3	-
TGTGCCAGTAGTCCAACAGGGGGATGGGGCTACACCTTC	CASSPTGGWGYTF	-	TRBV19	TRBJ1-2	TRBD1
TGTGCCAGCTCGGCGGGGAGGGGCACAGATACGCAGTATTTT	CASSAGRGTDTQYF	-	TRBV27	TRBJ2-3	TRBD2
TGTGCCAGCAGTGTTGGAGGGGACTACGAGCAGTACTTC	CASSVGGDYEQYF	-	TRBV2	TRBJ2-7	-
TGTGCCAGCAGTGACCTCGGACAGGCAGGGCCCCCTGGGGTACCCCTCCACTTT	CASSDLGQAGPPGVPLHF	-	TRBV6-1	TRBJ1-6	TRBD1
TGTGCCAGCAGTGCAAGTTGGGCTAGCGGTGCTGAGCTAGCCAAAAACATTCAGTACTTC	CASSASWASGAELAKNIQYF	-	TRBV6-1	TRBJ2-4	TRBD2
TGTGCCAGCAGATTCGGGGGAACGGGACCTAATTCACCCCTCCACTTT	CASRFGGTGPNSPLHF	-	TRBV27	TRBJ1-6	-
TGCAGTGCTAGTGGGGCCACCCCAGAGACCCAGTACTTC	CSASGATPETQYF	-	TRBV20-1	TRBJ2-5	-
TGCGCCAGCAGCTTGGCTCCCCAGGCCCAAGAGACCCAGTACTTC	CASSLAPQAQETQYF	-	TRBV5-1	TRBJ2-5	-
TGTGCCAGCAATCGGGAAGGGGGCTTTAATCAGCCCCAGCATTTT	CASNREGGFNQPQHF	-	TRBV2	TRBJ1-5	TRBD1
TGTGCCTCAGGTGGGGGGATGGAGGAGCAGTACTTC	CASGGGMEEQYF	-	TRBV10-3	TRBJ2-7	-
TGCAGTGCTTCTAGACGGGATGGCTACACCTTC	CSASRRDGYTF	-	TRBV20-1	TRBJ1-2	-
TGTGCCAGCTCACCTATCCCAGCGGGAGATACGCAGTATTTT	CASSPIPAGDTQYF	-	TRBV18	TRBJ2-3	-
TGTGCCAGCAGCCAAGTGTCTACCTTCTCTGGAAACACCATATATTTT	CASSQVSTFSGNTIYF	few	TRBV3-1/TRBV3-2	TRBJ1-3	-
TGTGCCAGCAGCTCCCTGGGCGGGGGGGCCTACAATGAGCAGTTCTTC	CASSSLGGGAYNEQFF	-	TRBV7-9	TRBJ2-1	TRBD2
TGTGCCAGCAGCCAACCCCCAGGGGATGAAGCTTTCTTT	CASSQPPGDEAFF	-	TRBV6-6	TRBJ1-1	-
TGTGCCAGCAGTGATGTAGGGGCAGATACGCAGTATTTT	CASSDVGADTQYF	-	TRBV6-1	TRBJ2-3	-
TGTGCCACCAGTGATCCGTACAGGGGCGACATGATTCAGTTCTTC	CATSDPYRGDMIQFF	-	TRBV24-1	TRBJ2-1	TRBD1
TGCAGCGTTCAGGACACCCCGAACACCGGGGAGCTGTTTTTT	CSVQDTPNTGELFF	-	TRBV29-1	TRBJ2-2	-
TGTGCCAGCACCCGGGACACAGATACGCAGTATTTT	CASTRDTDTQYF	-	TRBV28	TRBJ2-3	-
TGTGCCAGTAGTATAGTCAGGGGTAATGAGCAGTTCTTC	CASSIVRGNEQFF	-	TRBV19	TRBJ2-1	-
TGTGCCAGCAGCCAAGATCTTAAAGAGACCCAGTACTTC	CASSQDLKETQYF	-	TRBV14	TRBJ2-5	-
TGTGCCAGCAGCCAAGTGCGGGGGGTTCAAGATACGCAGTATTTT	CASSQVRGVQDTQYF	-	TRBV14	TRBJ2-3	TRBD2
TGTGCCAGTAGTGGACTAGCGGAGGGGACAGATACGCAGTATTTT	CASSGLAEGTDTQYF	-	TRBV19	TRBJ2-3	TRBD2
TGTGCCAGCAGTTCCCACAGGGATAGTAGCACCGGGGAGCTGTTTTTT	CASSSHRDSSTGELFF	-	TRBV6-6	TRBJ2-2	-
TGTGCCAGCTCGGGACAGGGAACGCCAGATACGCAGTATTTT	CASSGQGTPDTQYF	-	TRBV6-5	TRBJ2-3	TRBD1
TGTGCCAGCAGTCTGACACCGAACACCGGGGAGCTGTTTTTT	CASSLTPNTGELFF	-	TRBV2	TRBJ2-2	-
TGTGCCACCCGGGACTCCCAAGGAAAGGAGACCCAGTACTTC	CATRDSQGKETQYF	few	TRBV24-1	TRBJ2-5	-
TGTGCCATCAGCGACGGACAGGGGGATCAGCCCCAGCATTTT	CAISDGQGDQPQHF	-	TRBV10-3	TRBJ1-5	TRBD1
TGTGCCACCAGTGATGGCGGTAATGAAAAACTGTTTTTT	CATSDGGNEKLFF	-	TRBV24-1	TRBJ1-4	-
TGTGCCAGCAGCCCAAGCACACAACAGGACTACACCTTC	CASSPSTQQDYTF	-	TRBV7-2	TRBJ1-2	-
TGTGCCACCACTCAGACAGGGACCTACGAGCAGTACTTC	CATTQTGTYEQYF	-	TRBV25-1	TRBJ2-7	TRBD1
TGTGCCAGCAGCCCTACCGGGACTAGCGGGCGGAATGAGCAGTTCTTC	CASSPTGTSGRNEQFF	-	TRBV5-6	TRBJ2-1	TRBD2